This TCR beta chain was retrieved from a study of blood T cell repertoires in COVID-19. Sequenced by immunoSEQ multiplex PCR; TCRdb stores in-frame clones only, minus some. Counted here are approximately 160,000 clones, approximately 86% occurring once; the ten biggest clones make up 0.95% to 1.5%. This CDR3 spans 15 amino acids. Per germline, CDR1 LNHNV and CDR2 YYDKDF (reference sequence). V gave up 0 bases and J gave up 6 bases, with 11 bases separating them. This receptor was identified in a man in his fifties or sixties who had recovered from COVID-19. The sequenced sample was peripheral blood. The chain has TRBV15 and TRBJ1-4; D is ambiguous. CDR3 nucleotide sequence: TGTGCCACCAGCAGAGAGTTAGGCAGCGATGAAAAACTGTTTTTT. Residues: CATSRELGSDEKLFF.